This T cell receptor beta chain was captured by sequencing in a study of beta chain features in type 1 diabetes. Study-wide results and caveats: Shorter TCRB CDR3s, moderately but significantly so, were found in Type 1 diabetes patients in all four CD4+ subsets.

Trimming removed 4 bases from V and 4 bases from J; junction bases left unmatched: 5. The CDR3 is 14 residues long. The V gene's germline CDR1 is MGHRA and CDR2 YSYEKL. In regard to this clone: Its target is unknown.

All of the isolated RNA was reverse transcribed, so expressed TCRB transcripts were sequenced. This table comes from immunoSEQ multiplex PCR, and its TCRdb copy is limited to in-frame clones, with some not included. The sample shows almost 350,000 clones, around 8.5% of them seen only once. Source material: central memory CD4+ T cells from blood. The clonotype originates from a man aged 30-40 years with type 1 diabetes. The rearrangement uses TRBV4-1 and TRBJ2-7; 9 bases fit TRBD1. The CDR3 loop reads CASSRDRDGYEQYF. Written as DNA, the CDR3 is TGCGCCAGCAGCCGGGACAGGGATGGGTACGAGCAGTACTTC.